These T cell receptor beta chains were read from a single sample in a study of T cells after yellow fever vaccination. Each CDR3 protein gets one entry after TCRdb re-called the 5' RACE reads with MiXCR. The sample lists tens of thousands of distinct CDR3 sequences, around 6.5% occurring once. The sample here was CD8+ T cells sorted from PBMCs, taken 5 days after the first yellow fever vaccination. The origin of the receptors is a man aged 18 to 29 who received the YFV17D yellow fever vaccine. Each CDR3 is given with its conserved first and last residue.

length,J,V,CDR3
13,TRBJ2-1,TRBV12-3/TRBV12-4,CASSLGGSSEQFF
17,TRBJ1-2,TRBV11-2,CASSLELGQGANYGYTF
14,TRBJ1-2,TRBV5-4,CASSLVGGPRGYTF
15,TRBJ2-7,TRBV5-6,CASSVTGYNVNEQYF
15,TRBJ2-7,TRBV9,CASSVEGRPHYEQYF
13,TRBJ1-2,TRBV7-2,CASSLGGTYGYTF
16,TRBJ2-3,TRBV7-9,CASSRRDRPRGDTQYF
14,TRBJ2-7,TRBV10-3,CAINEPGQGYEQYF
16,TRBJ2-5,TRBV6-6,CASRYGGRGALETQYF
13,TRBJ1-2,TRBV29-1,CSVTGGSNYGYTF
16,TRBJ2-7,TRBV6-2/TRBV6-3,CASNHSPGQGAYEQYF
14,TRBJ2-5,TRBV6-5,CASSIRDSQETQYF